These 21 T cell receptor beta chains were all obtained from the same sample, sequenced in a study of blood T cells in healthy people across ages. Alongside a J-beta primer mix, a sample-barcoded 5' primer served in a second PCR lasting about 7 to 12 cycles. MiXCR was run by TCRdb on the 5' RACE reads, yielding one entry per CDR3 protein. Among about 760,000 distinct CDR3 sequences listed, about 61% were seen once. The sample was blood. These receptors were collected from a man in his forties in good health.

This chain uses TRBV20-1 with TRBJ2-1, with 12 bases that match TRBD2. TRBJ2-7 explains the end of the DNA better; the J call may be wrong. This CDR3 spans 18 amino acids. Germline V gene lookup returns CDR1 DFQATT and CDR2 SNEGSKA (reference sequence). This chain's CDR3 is CSARDRLAGGPSYNEQYF. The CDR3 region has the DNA TGCAGTGCTAGAGATAGGCTAGCGGGAGGGCCATCCTACAATGAGCAGTACTTC.

CDR3 protein: CSASFPAGRGPGSGYEQYF. The CDR3 bases are TGCAGTGCTAGTTTTCCGGCAGGCAGGGGTCCAGGCTCAGGTTACGAGCAGTACTTC. The chain has TRBV20-1 and TRBJ2-7, with a tentative D call TRBD1 (6 bases). This CDR3 is built from 19 residues. CDR1 and CDR2 (germline): DFQATT, SNEGSKA (reference sequence). The V end lost 3 bases, the J end lost 4 bases, and 31 bases lay between the germline ends.

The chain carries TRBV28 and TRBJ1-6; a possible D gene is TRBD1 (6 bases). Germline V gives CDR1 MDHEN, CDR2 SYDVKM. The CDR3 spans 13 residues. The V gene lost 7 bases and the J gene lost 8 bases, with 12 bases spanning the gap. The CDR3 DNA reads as TGTGCCAGCACCGACAGGCCCTATTCACCCCTCCACTTT. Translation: CASTDRPYSPLHF.

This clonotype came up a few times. The CDR3 loop reads CAISEGTSGTYEQYF. DNA for the CDR3: TGTGCCATCAGTGAGGGGACTAGCGGAACCTACGAGCAGTACTTC. The rearrangement uses TRBV10-3 and TRBJ2-7; 11 bases are shared with TRBD2. The CDR3 sequence is 15 residues long. Germline V gives CDR1 ENHRY, CDR2 SYGVKD. Germline trimming cut 2 bases from V and 2 bases from J; bases unmatched to any gene: 2.

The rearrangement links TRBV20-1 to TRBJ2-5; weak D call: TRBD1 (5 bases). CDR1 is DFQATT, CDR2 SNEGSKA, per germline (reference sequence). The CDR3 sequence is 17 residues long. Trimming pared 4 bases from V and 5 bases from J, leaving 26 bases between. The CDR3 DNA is TGCAGTGCTACTCCTGACAGCCGCAGGGCGGTCGGGGAGACCCAGTACTTC. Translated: CSATPDSRRAVGETQYF.

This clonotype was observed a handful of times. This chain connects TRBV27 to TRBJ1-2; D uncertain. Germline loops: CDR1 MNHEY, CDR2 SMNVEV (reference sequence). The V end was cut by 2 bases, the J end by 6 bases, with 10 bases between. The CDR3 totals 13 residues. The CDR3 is CASSLGPPDGYTF. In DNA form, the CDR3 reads TGTGCCAGCAGTTTAGGACCGCCCGATGGCTACACCTTC.

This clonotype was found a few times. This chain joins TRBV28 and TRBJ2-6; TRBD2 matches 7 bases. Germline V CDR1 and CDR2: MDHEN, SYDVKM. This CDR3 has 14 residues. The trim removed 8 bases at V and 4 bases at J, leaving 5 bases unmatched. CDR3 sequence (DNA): TGTGCCAGCGGGAGGGCGCTCGGGGCCAACGTCCTGACTTTC. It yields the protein CASGRALGANVLTF.

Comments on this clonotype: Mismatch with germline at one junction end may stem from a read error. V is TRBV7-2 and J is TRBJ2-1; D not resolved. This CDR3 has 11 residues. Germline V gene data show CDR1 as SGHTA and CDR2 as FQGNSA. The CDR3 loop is CASSIAVEQFF. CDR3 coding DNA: TGTGCCAGCAGCATAGCAGTGGAGCAGTTCTTC.

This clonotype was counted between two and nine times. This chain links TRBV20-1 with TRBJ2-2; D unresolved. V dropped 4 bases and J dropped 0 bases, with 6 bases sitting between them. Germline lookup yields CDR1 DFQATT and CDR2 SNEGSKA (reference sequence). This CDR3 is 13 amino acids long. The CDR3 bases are TGCAGTGCTATACTCGCGAACACCGGGGAGCTGTTTTTT. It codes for CSAILANTGELFF.

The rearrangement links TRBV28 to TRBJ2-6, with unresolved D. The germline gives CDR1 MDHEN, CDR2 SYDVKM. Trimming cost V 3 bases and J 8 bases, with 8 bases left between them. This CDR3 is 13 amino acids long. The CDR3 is CASSLQLPNVLTF. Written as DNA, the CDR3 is TGTGCCAGCAGTTTGCAGTTACCCAACGTCCTGACTTTC.

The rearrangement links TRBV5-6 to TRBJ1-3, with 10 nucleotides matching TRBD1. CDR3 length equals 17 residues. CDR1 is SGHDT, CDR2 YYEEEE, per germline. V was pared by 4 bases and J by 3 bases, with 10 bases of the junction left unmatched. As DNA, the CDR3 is TGTGCCAGCAGCCTAGTCGGGACAGGGGAGCTTGGAAACACCATATATTTT. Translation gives CASSLVGTGELGNTIYF.

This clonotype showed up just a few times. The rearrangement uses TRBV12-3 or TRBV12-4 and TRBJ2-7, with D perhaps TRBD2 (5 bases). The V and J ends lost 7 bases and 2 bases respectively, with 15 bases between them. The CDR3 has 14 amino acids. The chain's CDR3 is CASTPDQAAYEQYF. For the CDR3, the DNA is TGTGCCAGCACCCCGGACCAAGCGGCCTACGAGCAGTACTTC.

Written as DNA, the CDR3 is TGTGCCACCAGCATCCGAGGGATGGATGCGCAGTATTTT. Protein product: CATSIRGMDAQYF. The rearrangement joins TRBV15 to TRBJ2-3, with a possible D match to TRBD2 (5 bases). The CDR3 has 13 amino acids. The germline gives CDR1 LNHNV, CDR2 YYDKDF (reference sequence). V lost 4 bases and J 10 bases, leaving 15 bases between the germline ends. The whole variable domain, filled in from reference TRBV15 and TRBJ2-3, reads DAMVIQNPRYQVTQFGKPVTLSCSQTLNHNVMYWYQQKSSQAPKLLFHYYDKDFNNEADTPDNFQSRRPNTSFCFLDIRSPGLGDTAMYLCATSIRGMDAQYFGPGTRLTVL.

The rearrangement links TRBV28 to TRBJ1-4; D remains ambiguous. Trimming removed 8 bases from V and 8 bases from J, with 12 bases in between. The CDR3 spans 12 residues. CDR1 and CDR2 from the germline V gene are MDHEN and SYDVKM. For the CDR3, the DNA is TGTGCCAGCCGACCGCCTGGGGAAAAACTGTTTTTT. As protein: CASRPPGEKLFF.

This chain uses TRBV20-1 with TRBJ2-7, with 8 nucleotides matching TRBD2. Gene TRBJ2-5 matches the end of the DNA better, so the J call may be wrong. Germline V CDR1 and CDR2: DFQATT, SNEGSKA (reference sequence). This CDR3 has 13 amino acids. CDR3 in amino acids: CSARGPGGETQYF. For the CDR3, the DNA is TGCAGTGCTAGAGGACCGGGAGGGGAGACCCAGTACTTC.

This chain's CDR3 is CSARTSGIYEQYF. The CDR3 DNA sequence: TGCAGCGCCAGGACTAGCGGGATTTACGAGCAGTACTTC. The chain couples TRBV29-1 to TRBJ2-7, with TRBD2 identical over 12 bases. The trim removed 7 bases at V and 4 bases at J, leaving 5 bases unmatched. There are 13 residues in the CDR3. Germline lookup yields CDR1 SQVTM and CDR2 ANQGSEA.

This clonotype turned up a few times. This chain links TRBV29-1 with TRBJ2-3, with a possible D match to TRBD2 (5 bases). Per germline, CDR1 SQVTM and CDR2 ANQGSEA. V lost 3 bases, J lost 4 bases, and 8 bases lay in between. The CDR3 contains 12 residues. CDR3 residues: CSVEGDPDTQYF. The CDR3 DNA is TGCAGCGTTGAGGGAGACCCAGATACGCAGTATTTT.

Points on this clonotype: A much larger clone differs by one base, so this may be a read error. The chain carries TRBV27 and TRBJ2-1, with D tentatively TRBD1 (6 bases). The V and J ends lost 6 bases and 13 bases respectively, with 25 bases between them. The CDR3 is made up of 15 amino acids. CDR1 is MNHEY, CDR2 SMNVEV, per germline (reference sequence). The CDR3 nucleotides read TGTGCCAGCAGCTTTGGCCAGGGGTTAAGGGGGACCCAGTTCTTC. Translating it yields CASSFGQGLRGTQFF.

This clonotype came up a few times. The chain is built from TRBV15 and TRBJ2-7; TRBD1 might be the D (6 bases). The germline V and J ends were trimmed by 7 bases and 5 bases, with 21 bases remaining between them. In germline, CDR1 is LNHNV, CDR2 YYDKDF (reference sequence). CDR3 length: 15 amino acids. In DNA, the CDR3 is TGTGCCACCAATTCCCGTAACAGGGCTCACGACGAGCAGTACTTC. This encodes CATNSRNRAHDEQYF.

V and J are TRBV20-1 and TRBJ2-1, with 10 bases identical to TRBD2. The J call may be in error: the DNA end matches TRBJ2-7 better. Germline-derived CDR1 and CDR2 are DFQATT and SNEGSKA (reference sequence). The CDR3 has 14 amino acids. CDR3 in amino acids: CSAVGLASYNEQYF. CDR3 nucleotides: TGCAGTGCAGTGGGACTAGCGTCCTACAATGAGCAGTACTTC.

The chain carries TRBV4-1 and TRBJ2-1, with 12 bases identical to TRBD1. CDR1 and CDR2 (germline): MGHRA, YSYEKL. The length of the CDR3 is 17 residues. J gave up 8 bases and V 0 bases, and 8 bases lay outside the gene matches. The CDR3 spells CASSQEGGTGGVDEQFF. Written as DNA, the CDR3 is TGCGCCAGCAGCCAAGAGGGGGGGACAGGGGGCGTTGATGAGCAGTTCTTC.